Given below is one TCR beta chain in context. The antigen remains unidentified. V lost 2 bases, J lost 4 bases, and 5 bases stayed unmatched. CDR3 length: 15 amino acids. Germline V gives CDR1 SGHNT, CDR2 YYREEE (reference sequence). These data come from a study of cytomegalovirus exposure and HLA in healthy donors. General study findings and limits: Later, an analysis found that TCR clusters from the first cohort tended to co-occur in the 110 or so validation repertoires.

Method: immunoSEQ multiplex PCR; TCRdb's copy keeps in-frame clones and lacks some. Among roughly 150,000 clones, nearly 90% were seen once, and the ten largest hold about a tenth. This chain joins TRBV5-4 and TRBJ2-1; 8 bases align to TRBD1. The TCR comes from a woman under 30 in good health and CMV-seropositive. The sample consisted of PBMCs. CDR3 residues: CASSLGGTGYNEQFF. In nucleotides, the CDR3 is TGTGCCAGCAGCTTAGGGGGGACAGGTTACAATGAGCAGTTCTTC. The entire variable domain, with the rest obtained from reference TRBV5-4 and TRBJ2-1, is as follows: ETGVTQSPTHLIKTRGQQVTLRCSSQSGHNTVSWYQQALGQGPQFIFQYYREEENGRGNFPPRFSGLQFPNYSSELNVNALELDDSALYLCASSLGGTGYNEQFFGPGTRLTVL.